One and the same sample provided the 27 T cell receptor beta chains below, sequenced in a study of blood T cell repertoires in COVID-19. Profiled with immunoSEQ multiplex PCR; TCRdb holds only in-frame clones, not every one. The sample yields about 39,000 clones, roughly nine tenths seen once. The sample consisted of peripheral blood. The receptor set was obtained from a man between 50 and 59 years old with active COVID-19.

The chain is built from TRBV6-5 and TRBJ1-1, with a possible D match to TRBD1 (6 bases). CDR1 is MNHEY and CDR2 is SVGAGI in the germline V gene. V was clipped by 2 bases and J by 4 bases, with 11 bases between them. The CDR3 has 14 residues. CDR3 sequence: CASSYVGAGTEAFF. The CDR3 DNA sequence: TGTGCCAGCAGTTACGTGGGGGCGGGCACTGAAGCTTTCTTT.

CDR3 residues: CAIETSGRAVELFF. The CDR3 DNA sequence: TGTGCCATTGAGACTAGCGGGAGGGCCGTGGAGCTGTTTTTT. This rearrangement joins TRBV5-4 to TRBJ2-2; TRBD2 matches 14 bases. The CDR3 has 14 amino acids. Germline CDR1 and CDR2: SGHNT and YYREEE (reference sequence). J gave up 10 bases and V 9 bases, and 8 bases lay outside the gene matches.

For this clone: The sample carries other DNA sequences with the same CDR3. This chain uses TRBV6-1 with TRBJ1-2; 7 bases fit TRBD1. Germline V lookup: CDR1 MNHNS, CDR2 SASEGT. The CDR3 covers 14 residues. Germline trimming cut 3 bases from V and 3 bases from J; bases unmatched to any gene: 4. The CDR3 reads CASSEEGADYGYTF. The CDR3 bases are TGTGCCAGCAGTGAGGAGGGGGCTGACTATGGCTACACCTTC.

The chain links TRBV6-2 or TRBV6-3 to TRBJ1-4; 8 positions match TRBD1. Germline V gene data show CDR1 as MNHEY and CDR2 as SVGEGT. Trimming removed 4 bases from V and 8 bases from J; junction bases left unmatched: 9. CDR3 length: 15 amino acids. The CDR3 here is CASSSNQGAGEKLFF. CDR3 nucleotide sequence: TGTGCCAGCAGTTCCAACCAGGGGGCCGGGGAAAAACTGTTTTTT.

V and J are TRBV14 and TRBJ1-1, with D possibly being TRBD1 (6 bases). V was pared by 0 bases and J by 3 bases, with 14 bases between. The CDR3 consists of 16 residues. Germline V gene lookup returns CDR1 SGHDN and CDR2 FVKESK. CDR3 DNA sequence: TGTGCCAGCAGCCAAGATAATAGGGGGAGCTACACTGAAGCTTTCTTT. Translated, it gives CASSQDNRGSYTEAFF.

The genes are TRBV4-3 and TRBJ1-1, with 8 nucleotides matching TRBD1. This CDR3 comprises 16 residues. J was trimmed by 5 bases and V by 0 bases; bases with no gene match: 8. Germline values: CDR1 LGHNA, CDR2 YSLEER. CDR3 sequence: CASSQDLGQGGTEAFF. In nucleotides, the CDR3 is TGCGCCAGCAGCCAAGATCTTGGACAGGGAGGGACTGAAGCTTTCTTT.

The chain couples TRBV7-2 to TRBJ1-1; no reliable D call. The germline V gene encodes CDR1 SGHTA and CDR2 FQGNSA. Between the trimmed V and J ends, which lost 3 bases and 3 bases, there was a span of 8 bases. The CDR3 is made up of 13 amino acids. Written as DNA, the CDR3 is TGTGCCAGCAGCTTCGGGGAGGACACTGAAGCTTTCTTT. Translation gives CASSFGEDTEAFF.

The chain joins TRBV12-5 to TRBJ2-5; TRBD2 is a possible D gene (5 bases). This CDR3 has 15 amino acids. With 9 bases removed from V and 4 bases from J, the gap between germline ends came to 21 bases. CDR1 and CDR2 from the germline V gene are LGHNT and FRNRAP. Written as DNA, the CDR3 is TGTGCTAGCGCCTCGCCTGGACCGGGGTTAGAGACCCAGTACTTC. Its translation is CASASPGPGLETQYF. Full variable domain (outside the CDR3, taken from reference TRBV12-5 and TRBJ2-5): DARVTQTPRHKVTEMGQEVTMRCQPILGHNTVFWYRQTMMQGLELLAYFRNRAPLDDSGMPKDRFSAEMPDATLATLKIQPSEPRDSAVYFCASASPGPGLETQYFGPGTRLLVL.

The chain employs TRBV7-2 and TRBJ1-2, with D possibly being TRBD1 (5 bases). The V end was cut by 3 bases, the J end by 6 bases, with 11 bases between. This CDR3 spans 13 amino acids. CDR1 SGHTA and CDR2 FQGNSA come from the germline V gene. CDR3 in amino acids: CASSLGREDGYTF. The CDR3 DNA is TGTGCCAGCAGCTTGGGCAGGGAAGATGGCTACACCTTC.

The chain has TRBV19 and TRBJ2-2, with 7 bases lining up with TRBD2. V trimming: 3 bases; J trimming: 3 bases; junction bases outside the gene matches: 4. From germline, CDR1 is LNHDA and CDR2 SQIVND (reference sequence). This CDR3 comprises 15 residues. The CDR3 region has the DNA TGTGCCAGTAGTATCTCGCGGGGGTACACCGGGGAGCTGTTTTTT. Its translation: CASSISRGYTGELFF.

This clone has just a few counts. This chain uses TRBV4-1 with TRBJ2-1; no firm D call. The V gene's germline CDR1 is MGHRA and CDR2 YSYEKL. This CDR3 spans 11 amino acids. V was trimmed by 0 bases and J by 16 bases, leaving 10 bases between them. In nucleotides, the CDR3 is TGCGCCAGCAGCCAAGAGACAAGGAAATTCTTC. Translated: CASSQETRKFF.

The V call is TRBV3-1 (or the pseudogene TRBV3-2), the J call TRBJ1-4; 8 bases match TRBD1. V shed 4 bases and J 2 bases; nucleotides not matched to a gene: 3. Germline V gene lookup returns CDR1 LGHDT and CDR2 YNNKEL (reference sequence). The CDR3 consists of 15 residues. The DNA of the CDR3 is TGTGCCAGCAGCCGCTGGACAGGGACTAATGAAAAACTGTTTTTT. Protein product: CASSRWTGTNEKLFF.

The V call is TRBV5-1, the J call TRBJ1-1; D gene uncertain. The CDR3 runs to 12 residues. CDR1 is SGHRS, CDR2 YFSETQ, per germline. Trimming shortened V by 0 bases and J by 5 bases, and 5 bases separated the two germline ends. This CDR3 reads CASSLDWTEAFF. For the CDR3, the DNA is TGCGCCAGCAGCTTGGACTGGACTGAAGCTTTCTTT. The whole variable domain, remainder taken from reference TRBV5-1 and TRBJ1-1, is KAGVTQTPRYLIKTRGQQVTLSCSPISGHRSVSWYQQTPGQGLQFLFEYFSETQRNKGNFPGRFSGRQFSNSRSEMNVSTLELGDSALYLCASSLDWTEAFFGQGTRLTVV.

CDR3 protein: CASSPEGGQGFEKLFF. CDR3 sequence (DNA): TGTGCCAGCAGCCCCGAAGGGGGACAGGGGTTTGAAAAACTGTTTTTT. The V call is TRBV7-2, the J call TRBJ1-4; 10 bases align to TRBD1. Germline loops: CDR1 SGHTA, CDR2 FQGNSA. J lost 7 bases, V lost 5 bases, and 10 bases had no gene match. This CDR3 has 16 amino acids.

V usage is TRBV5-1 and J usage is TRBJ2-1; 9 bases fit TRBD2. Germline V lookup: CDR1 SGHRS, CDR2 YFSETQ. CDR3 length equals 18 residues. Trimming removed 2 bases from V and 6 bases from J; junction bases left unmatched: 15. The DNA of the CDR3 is TGCGCCAGCAGCTTCGAGCTAGCGGGGACCAACTTAGGCAATGAGCAGTTCTTC. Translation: CASSFELAGTNLGNEQFF.

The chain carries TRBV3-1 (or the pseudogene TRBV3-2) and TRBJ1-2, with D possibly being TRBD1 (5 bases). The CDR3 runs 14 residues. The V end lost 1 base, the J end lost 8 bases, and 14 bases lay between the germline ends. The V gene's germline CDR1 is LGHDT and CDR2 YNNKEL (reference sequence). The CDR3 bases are TGTGCCAGCAGCCAAGGGGGGGAAAACTCCGGCTACACCTTC. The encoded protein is CASSQGGENSGYTF.

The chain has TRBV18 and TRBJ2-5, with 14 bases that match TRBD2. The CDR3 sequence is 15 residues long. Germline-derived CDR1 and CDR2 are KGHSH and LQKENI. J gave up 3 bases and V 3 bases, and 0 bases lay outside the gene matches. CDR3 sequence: CASSPGLAGEETQYF. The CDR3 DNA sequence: TGTGCCAGCTCACCGGGACTAGCGGGAGAAGAGACCCAGTACTTC. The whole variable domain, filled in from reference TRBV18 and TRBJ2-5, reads NAGVMQNPRHLVRRRGQEARLRCSPMKGHSHVYWYRQLPEEGLKFMVYLQKENIIDESGMPKERFSAEFPKEGPSILRIQQVVRGDSAAYFCASSPGLAGEETQYFGPGTRLLVL.

CDR3 sequence reads: CASSLGPSGSTDTQYF. DNA for the CDR3: TGCGCCAGCAGCTTGGGACCTAGCGGGAGCACAGATACGCAGTATTTT. This rearrangement joins TRBV5-1 to TRBJ2-3; 8 bases fit TRBD2. The germline V gene encodes CDR1 SGHRS and CDR2 YFSETQ. The CDR3 covers 16 residues. Losses at the gene ends were 0 bases for V and 0 bases for J; bases not matched to a gene: 3.

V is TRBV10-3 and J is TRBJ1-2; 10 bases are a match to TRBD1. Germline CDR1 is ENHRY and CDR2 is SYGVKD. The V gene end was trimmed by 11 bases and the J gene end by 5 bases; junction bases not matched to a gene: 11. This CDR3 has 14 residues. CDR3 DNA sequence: TGTGCCGTAACAGAAGGACAGGGGGGGTATGGCTACACCTTC. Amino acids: CAVTEGQGGYGYTF.

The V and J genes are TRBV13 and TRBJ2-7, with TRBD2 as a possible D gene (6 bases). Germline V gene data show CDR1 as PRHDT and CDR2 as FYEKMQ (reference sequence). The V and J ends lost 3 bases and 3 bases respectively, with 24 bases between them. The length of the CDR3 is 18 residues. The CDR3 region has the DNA TGTGCCAGCAGCTTTGCGACACCGGGAGAGGGGCCTTACTACGAGCAGTACTTC. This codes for CASSFATPGEGPYYEQYF.

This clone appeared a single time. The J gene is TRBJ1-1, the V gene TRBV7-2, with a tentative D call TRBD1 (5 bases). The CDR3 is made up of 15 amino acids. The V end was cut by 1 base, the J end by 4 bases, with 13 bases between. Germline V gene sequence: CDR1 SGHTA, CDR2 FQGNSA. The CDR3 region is CASSLEGRAATEAFF. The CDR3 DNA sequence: TGTGCCAGCAGCTTAGAGGGCAGGGCGGCCACTGAAGCTTTCTTT.

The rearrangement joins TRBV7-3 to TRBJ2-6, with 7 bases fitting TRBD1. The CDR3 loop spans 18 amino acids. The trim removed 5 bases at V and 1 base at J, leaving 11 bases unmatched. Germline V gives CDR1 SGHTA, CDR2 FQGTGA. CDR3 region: CASSILGTDTSGANVLTF. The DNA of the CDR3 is TGTGCCAGCAGCATCCTGGGGACAGACACATCTGGGGCCAACGTCCTGACTTTC.

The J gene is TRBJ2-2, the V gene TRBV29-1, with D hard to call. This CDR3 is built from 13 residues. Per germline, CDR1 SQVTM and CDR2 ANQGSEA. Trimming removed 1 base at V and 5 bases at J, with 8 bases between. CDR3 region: CSVEARYTGELFF. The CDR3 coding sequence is TGCAGCGTTGAAGCCCGTTATACCGGGGAGCTGTTTTTT.

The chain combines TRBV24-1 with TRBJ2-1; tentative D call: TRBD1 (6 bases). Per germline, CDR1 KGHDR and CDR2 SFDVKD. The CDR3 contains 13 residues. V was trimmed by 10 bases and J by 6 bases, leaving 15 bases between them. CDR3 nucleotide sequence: TGTGCCACTTCACAGGGAAACGGCAATGAGCAGTTCTTC. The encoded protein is CATSQGNGNEQFF.

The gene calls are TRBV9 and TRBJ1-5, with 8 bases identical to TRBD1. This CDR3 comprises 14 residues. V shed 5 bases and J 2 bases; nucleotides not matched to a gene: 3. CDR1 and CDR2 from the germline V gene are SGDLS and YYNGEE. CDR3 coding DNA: TGTGCCAGCAGTGGGACAGGAGGCAATCAGCCCCAGCATTTT. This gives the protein CASSGTGGNQPQHF.

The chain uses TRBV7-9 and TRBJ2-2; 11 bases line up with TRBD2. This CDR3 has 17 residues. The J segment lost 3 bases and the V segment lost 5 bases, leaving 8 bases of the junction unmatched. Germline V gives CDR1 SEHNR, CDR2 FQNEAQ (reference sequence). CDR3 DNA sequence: TGTGCCAGCAGCCCGCGGGGACTAGCGGTTTACACCGGGGAGCTGTTTTTT. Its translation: CASSPRGLAVYTGELFF.

The CDR3 protein is CASSFRGRGTEAFF. In DNA, the CDR3 is TGTGCCAGCAGCTTCAGGGGGCGAGGGACTGAAGCTTTCTTT. The rearrangement joins TRBV7-2 to TRBJ1-1; 8 bases are a match to TRBD1. CDR3 length: 14 amino acids. Trimming at V came to 3 bases and at J to 5 bases, leaving 5 bases not matched to a gene. Germline V CDR1 and CDR2: SGHTA, FQGNSA.